The next 25 T cell receptor beta chains were all read from a single sample in a study of CD8 T cells in ankylosing spondylitis. Using its own MiXCR run on the 5' RACE reads, TCRdb lists one record per CDR3 protein. The table includes roughly 130,000 distinct CDR3 sequences, around 7% detected once. Sequencing was performed on blood, either unsorted or a sorted T cell fraction (not recorded which). These receptors came from a male donor with ankylosing spondylitis or in good health (not recorded which).

On this clonotype: A read error may be the cause here, since a much bigger clone is one base away. V is TRBV5-1 and J is TRBJ2-5; a possible D gene is TRBD2 (5 bases). The CDR3 is made up of 14 amino acids. CDR1 is SGHRS, CDR2 YFSETQ, per germline. The chain's CDR3 is CASSLVAGQEAQYF. CDR3 bases: TGCGCCAGCAGCTTGGTTGCGGGCCAAGAGGCCCAGTACTTC.

The sample holds many counts of this clonotype. The chain employs TRBV5-1 and TRBJ2-5; TRBD1 agrees at 7 bases. CDR1 and CDR2 (germline): SGHRS, YFSETQ. This CDR3 spans 16 amino acids. After removal of 0 bases from V and 1 base from J, the junction contained 6 bases not matched to a gene. CDR3: CASSLGGQPFQETQYF. The CDR3 DNA follows: TGCGCCAGCAGCTTGGGGGGACAGCCTTTCCAAGAGACCCAGTACTTC. Together with reference TRBV5-1 and TRBJ2-5, the CDR3 gives the full variable domain: KAGVTQTPRYLIKTRGQQVTLSCSPISGHRSVSWYQQTPGQGLQFLFEYFSETQRNKGNFPGRFSGRQFSNSRSEMNVSTLELGDSALYLCASSLGGQPFQETQYFGPGTRLLVL.

This clonotype was observed many times. The chain joins TRBV5-5 to TRBJ2-3; 8 bases match TRBD1. The V gene's germline CDR1 is SGHKS and CDR2 YYEKEE (reference sequence). The length of the CDR3 is 16 residues. After removal of 4 bases from V and 2 bases from J, the junction contained 9 bases not matched to a gene. The chain's CDR3 is CASSPWTGISTDTQYF. CDR3 in DNA: TGTGCCAGCAGCCCCTGGACAGGGATCTCCACAGATACGCAGTATTTT. Based on the CDR3 plus reference TRBV5-5 and TRBJ2-3, the full variable domain is DAGVTQSPTHLIKTRGQQVTLRCSPISGHKSVSWYQQVLGQGPQFIFQYYEKEERGRGNFPDRFSARQFPNYSSELNVNALLLGDSALYLCASSPWTGISTDTQYFGPGTRLTVL.

This clonotype was counted many times. V usage is TRBV20-1 and J usage is TRBJ1-1; 7 bases line up with TRBD1. The CDR3 length is 15 residues. Per the germline V gene, CDR1 is DFQATT and CDR2 is SNEGSKA (reference sequence). Trimming at V came to 0 bases and at J to 4 bases, leaving 8 bases not matched to a gene. The CDR3 DNA follows: TGCAGTGCTAGAGATCTGCGGGAGGGGGCCACTGAAGCTTTCTTT. Translating it yields CSARDLREGATEAFF.

There are many counts of this clonotype. V is TRBV2 and J is TRBJ2-5; D possibly corresponds to TRBD2 (6 bases). V gave up 7 bases and J gave up 5 bases, with 17 bases separating them. Germline V gene sequence: CDR1 SNHLY, CDR2 FYNNEI. This CDR3 is built from 14 residues. CDR3 sequence reads: CASKAGWYPETQYF. The CDR3 bases are TGTGCCAGCAAGGCGGGGTGGTATCCGGAGACCCAGTACTTC.

This clonotype was observed at least ten times. This chain uses TRBV5-1 with TRBJ2-2; no firm D call. Germline values: CDR1 SGHRS, CDR2 YFSETQ. The V end lost 7 bases, the J end lost 4 bases, and 11 bases lay between the germline ends. This CDR3 comprises 13 residues. The CDR3 nucleotides read TGCGCCAGCTTAGGACCCACCACCGGGGAGCTGTTTTTT. It specifies CASLGPTTGELFF.

This clonotype was counted ten times or more. The V and J genes are TRBV5-4 and TRBJ1-2; the match to TRBD1 covers 8 bases. The CDR3 covers 15 residues. After removal of 4 bases from V and 2 bases from J, the junction contained 7 bases not matched to a gene. Germline V gene sequence: CDR1 SGHNT, CDR2 YYREEE (reference sequence). The CDR3 bases are TGTGCCAGCAGCCCGCAGGGGGCAACGAACTATGGCTACACCTTC. Its protein is CASSPQGATNYGYTF.

This clonotype has at least ten counts. The V gene is TRBV5-1, the J gene TRBJ2-4, with 10 nucleotides matching TRBD1. Losses at the gene ends were 5 bases for V and 6 bases for J; bases not matched to a gene: 5. This CDR3 is 14 amino acids long. Germline V gene lookup returns CDR1 SGHRS and CDR2 YFSETQ. The CDR3 spells CASRVGQGSNIQYF. The CDR3 DNA reads as TGCGCCAGCAGGGTGGGACAGGGGTCAAACATTCAGTACTTC.

This clonotype was observed at least ten times. This sequence joins TRBV7-2 and TRBJ1-4; D is ambiguous. With 1 base removed from V and 7 bases from J, the gap between germline ends came to 10 bases. Germline lookup yields CDR1 SGHTA and CDR2 FQGNSA. The CDR3 runs 14 residues. CDR3 loop: CASSLVGNGEKLFF. The CDR3 coding sequence is TGTGCCAGCAGCTTAGTCGGGAATGGTGAAAAACTGTTTTTT.

The chain recombines TRBV7-9 with TRBJ2-3; 8 bases line up with TRBD1. Trimming removed 5 bases from V and 0 bases from J; junction bases left unmatched: 4. The CDR3 has 15 amino acids. CDR1 is SEHNR, CDR2 FQNEAQ, per germline (reference sequence). CDR3 nucleotides: TGTGCCAGCAGCCCCGGACAGGGTAGCACAGATACGCAGTATTTT. Translating gives CASSPGQGSTDTQYF.

This clonotype was detected ten times or more. The V gene is TRBV29-1, the J gene TRBJ2-5; 8 bases align to TRBD1. Unmatched junction bases numbered 7, after V lost 3 bases and J lost 1 base. The CDR3 loop spans 15 amino acids. CDR1 and CDR2 (germline): SQVTM, ANQGSEA. CDR3 DNA sequence: TGCAGCGTTGACAGGACAGGGAGGTTCCAAGAGACCCAGTACTTC. This sequence encodes CSVDRTGRFQETQYF.

The genes are TRBV5-1 and TRBJ1-1; D remains unclear. The CDR3 length is 15 residues. V was pared by 1 base and J by 3 bases, with 13 bases between. Germline CDR1 reads SGHRS; CDR2 reads YFSETQ. The CDR3 here is CASSLIGIFDTEAFF. The CDR3 nucleotides are TGCGCCAGCAGCTTGATAGGGATCTTCGACACTGAAGCTTTCTTT.

This clonotype came up many times. The rearrangement joins TRBV7-2 to TRBJ1-1, with D perhaps matching TRBD1 (6 bases). The CDR3 contains 15 residues. Germline lookup yields CDR1 SGHTA and CDR2 FQGNSA. Trimming shortened V by 1 base and J by 4 bases, and 13 bases separated the two germline ends. This chain's CDR3 is CASSLEYGRGTEAFF. The CDR3 DNA follows: TGTGCCAGCAGCTTAGAGTACGGCAGGGGCACTGAAGCTTTCTTT.

This clonotype was observed a handful of times. The V call is TRBV14, the J call TRBJ1-6; 7 bases are a match to TRBD1. This CDR3 has 14 amino acids. Per germline, CDR1 SGHDN and CDR2 FVKESK. J was trimmed by 8 bases and V by 4 bases; bases with no gene match: 5. The CDR3 coding sequence is TGTGCCAGCAGCCCTGGGACAGCATATTCACCCCTCCACTTT. It yields the protein CASSPGTAYSPLHF.

About this clonotype itself: A much larger clone sits a single nucleotide away, making a read error possible. The chain couples TRBV7-6 to TRBJ2-2; no clear D. The V end lost 5 bases, the J end lost 9 bases, and 7 bases lay between the germline ends. Germline V gene data show CDR1 as SGHVS and CDR2 as FNYEAQ. The length of the CDR3 is 11 residues. The CDR3 DNA is TGTGCCAGCAGCCCTGGGCGGGAGCTGTTTTTT. As protein: CASSPGRELFF.

This clonotype was observed at least ten times. The chain carries TRBV29-1 and TRBJ1-5, with D tentatively TRBD1 (6 bases). CDR3 length equals 13 residues. Germline V lookup: CDR1 SQVTM, CDR2 ANQGSEA. Trimming took 6 bases from V and 5 from J, leaving 14 bases between them. The CDR3 loop reads CSVRQGRDQPQHF. CDR3 DNA: TGCAGCGTCCGGCAGGGGAGGGATCAGCCCCAGCATTTT.

This clonotype was detected a few times. This chain connects TRBV6-4 to TRBJ2-3; possibly TRBD2 for D (6 bases). Germline CDR1 MRHNA, CDR2 SNTAGT. V was shortened by 6 bases and J by 0 bases, with 13 bases between the two germline ends. The CDR3 extends over 15 amino acids. The chain's CDR3 is CASRPLAISTDTQYF. The DNA for the CDR3 is TGTGCCAGCAGACCCCTAGCGATAAGCACAGATACGCAGTATTTT.

This clonotype has ten or more counts. The chain employs TRBV12-3 or TRBV12-4 and TRBJ2-1; 8 nucleotides line up with TRBD1. The V and J ends lost 6 bases and 2 bases, in that order; junction bases with no gene match: 6. CDR3 length: 15 residues. The CDR3 loop reads CASSADRGAYNEQFF. In DNA, the CDR3 is TGTGCCAGCAGCGCTGACAGGGGCGCCTACAATGAGCAGTTCTTC.

Many counts were recorded for this clonotype. The chain has TRBV5-1 and TRBJ2-1, with D perhaps matching TRBD1 (6 bases). The germline V gene encodes CDR1 SGHRS and CDR2 YFSETQ. The CDR3 is made up of 15 amino acids. Trimming left V 6 bases short and J 3 bases short, with 16 bases between. The CDR3 here is CASNSGATNYNEQFF. The DNA for the CDR3 is TGCGCCAGCAACTCAGGGGCCACCAACTACAATGAGCAGTTCTTC.

This clonotype was observed at least ten times. J is TRBJ2-5 and V is TRBV20-1, with 8 bases aligning to TRBD2. The CDR3 spans 14 residues. V lost 7 bases to trimming and J lost 5 bases; unmatched junction nucleotides: 12. Germline loops: CDR1 DFQATT, CDR2 SNEGSKA (reference sequence). CDR3 sequence reads: CSVWVGGAGETQYF. DNA of the CDR3: TGCAGTGTGTGGGTCGGGGGGGCTGGGGAGACCCAGTACTTC.

Ten or more counts support this clonotype. This rearrangement joins TRBV20-1 to TRBJ2-5; 9 bases match TRBD2. The CDR3 has 14 amino acids. Trimming cost V 5 bases and J 4 bases; bases outside gene matches: 8. Germline CDR1 reads DFQATT; CDR2 reads SNEGSKA (reference sequence). The CDR3 nucleotides are TGCAGTGCTCGTACTGAGACTAGCGGAGAGACCCAGTACTTC. Encoded protein: CSARTETSGETQYF.

In its sample, this clonotype was seen many times. The CDR3 reads CASGSYYEQYF. The CDR3 bases are TGTGCCAGCGGCAGTTACTACGAGCAGTACTTC. The chain combines TRBV6-6 with TRBJ2-7, with no clear D. CDR1 and CDR2 (germline): MNHNY, SVGAGI (reference sequence). This CDR3 spans 11 amino acids. Trimming stripped 8 bases from V and 3 bases from J, with 8 bases between.

This clonotype was observed many times. In DNA, the CDR3 is TGTGCCAGCAGCCCCCAGGGACTTCCTGGAGATACGCAGTATTTT. It codes for CASSPQGLPGDTQYF. This chain uses TRBV11-2 with TRBJ2-3; D may be TRBD2 (6 bases). Between the trimmed V and J ends, which lost 5 bases and 5 bases, there was a span of 17 bases. The V gene's germline CDR1 is SGHAT and CDR2 FQNNGV. The CDR3 sequence is 15 residues long.

This clonotype was counted many times. The chain employs TRBV2 and TRBJ1-5; D is possibly TRBD1 (6 bases). Germline V gene data show CDR1 as SNHLY and CDR2 as FYNNEI. This CDR3 spans 14 amino acids. Deletions cut 5 bases from V and 6 bases from J, with 14 bases between. CDR3 residues: CASSLNRVAQPQHF. For the CDR3, the DNA is TGTGCCAGCAGTTTGAACAGGGTTGCTCAGCCCCAGCATTTT. The full variable domain, its missing parts supplied by reference TRBV2 and TRBJ1-5, is EPEVTQTPSHQVTQMGQEVILRCVPISNHLYFYWYRQILGQKVEFLVSFYNNEISEKSEIFDDQFSVERPDGSNFTLKIRSTKLEDSAMYFCASSLNRVAQPQHFGDGTRLSIL.

This clonotype has at least ten counts. V usage is TRBV12-3 or TRBV12-4 and J usage is TRBJ1-5; 8 nucleotides line up with TRBD1. The V gene end was trimmed by 4 bases and the J gene end by 5 bases; junction bases not matched to a gene: 7. The CDR3 sequence is 15 residues long. CDR3 coding DNA: TGTGCCAGCAGTTGGGAGGACAGGGCCTATCAGCCCCAGCATTTT. This sequence encodes CASSWEDRAYQPQHF.